The table lists the clone carrying this TCR beta chain with a count of one. Its matching antigen is unknown. Germline CDR1 SGHRS, CDR2 YFSETQ. This CDR3 is 14 amino acids long. Trimming cost V 1 base and J 13 bases; bases outside gene matches: 8. This sample is part of a study of T cell responses to AZD1222 COVID-19 vaccine. Libraries were prepared by immunoSEQ multiplex PCR; TCRdb keeps only in-frame clonotypes and omits some of them. The table shows approximately 110,000 clones, with approximately 89% occurring only once. Study-wide findings and caveats: Mostly white British, mostly female donors; authors suggested clonal diversity may be underestimated.

The sequenced sample was peripheral blood, obtained 28 days after the second AZD1222 dose. The chain couples TRBV5-1 to TRBJ2-7; 13 bases are a match to TRBD2. The source of this sequence is an adult who received the AZD1222 COVID-19 vaccine. CDR3 residues: CASSLRLAGGIVYF. The CDR3 DNA sequence: TGCGCCAGCAGCTTGCGACTAGCGGGGGGCATTGTCTACTTC.